This T cell receptor beta chain was obtained from a study of blood T cells in healthy people across ages. Study observations and caveats: The study found more naive CD4+ cells and higher diversity in long-lived than aged donors.

This CDR3 has 14 amino acids. The V and J ends lost 8 bases and 2 bases respectively, with 16 bases between them. A second PCR, run for about 7 to 11 cycles, used a sample-barcoded 5' primer plus a J-beta primer mix. Every cDNA molecule carried a tag from a template-switch adaptor bearing 12 random nucleotides. MiXCR, applied by TCRdb to the 5' RACE reads, yields one record per CDR3 protein. The table includes under 1,100,000 distinct CDR3 sequences, approximately 26% detected once. As for this clonotype: Its antigen is unidentified.

A further study also used this sample, focusing on T cells of mothers and their children. That work states: Regardless of relatedness, pairs show thymic selection shaping TCR recombination output in a similar manner.

The sample consisted of blood. The sequence came from a girl aged 2 to 10 in good health. This chain links TRBV12-3 or TRBV12-4 with TRBJ2-7; D is unresolved. The CDR3 region is CASRTGNTPYEQYF. Written as DNA, the CDR3 is TGTGCCAGCCGGACGGGTAATACGCCCTACGAGCAGTACTTC.